The 9 T cell receptor beta chains below all came from one sample that was sequenced in a study of blood T cell repertoires in COVID-19. TCRdb keeps only in-frame clones here, not all; method: immunoSEQ multiplex PCR. The sample shows around 180,000 clones, more than 65% of them seen only once. Sequenced: PBMCs or T cells enriched from blood (not recorded which). These receptor sequences come from a woman in her forties or fifties with acute COVID-19.

J is TRBJ1-1 and V is TRBV7-9, with TRBD1 identical over 7 bases. The ends lost 5 bases at V and 4 bases at J; junction bases unmatched: 7. The germline CDR1 and CDR2 sequences are SEHNR and FQNEAQ (reference sequence). CDR3 length equals 14 residues. In DNA form, the CDR3 reads TGTGCCAGCAGCGGAAACCCAGGGGGCACTGAAGCTTTCTTT. This sequence encodes CASSGNPGGTEAFF.

The chain uses TRBV6-5 and TRBJ1-4; possibly TRBD1 for D (6 bases). Germline V gene lookup returns CDR1 MNHEY and CDR2 SVGAGI. This CDR3 spans 13 amino acids. Trimming removed 6 bases from V and 8 bases from J, with 13 bases in between. CDR3 sequence reads: CASRTGTWEKLFF. Written as DNA, the CDR3 is TGTGCCAGCAGGACCGGGACATGGGAAAAACTGTTTTTT.

Many counts were recorded for this clone. The chain links TRBV11-2 to TRBJ2-1; 7 bases fit TRBD1. Germline V gives CDR1 SGHAT, CDR2 FQNNGV. With 0 bases clipped from V and 8 bases from J, the junction kept 4 bases outside the gene matches. This CDR3 has 14 residues. The CDR3 nucleotides read TGTGCCAGCAGCTTAGAACAGGGGTACTATGAGCAGTTCTTC. It codes for CASSLEQGYYEQFF.

This rearrangement joins TRBV10-1 to TRBJ2-1; the match to TRBD2 covers 8 bases. CDR3 length equals 17 residues. Trimming at V came to 7 bases and at J to 11 bases, leaving 22 bases not matched to a gene. CDR1 WNHNN and CDR2 SYGVQD come from the germline V gene (reference sequence). CDR3 coding DNA: TGCGCCAGCATTCGACCAGCGGGGGCGAACCTCACAATGCAGCAGTTCTTC. Its translation: CASIRPAGANLTMQQFF.

This clone was observed a few times. This rearrangement joins TRBV19 to TRBJ1-5; perhaps TRBD1 as D (6 bases). Deletions cut 3 bases from V and 7 bases from J, with 22 bases between. This CDR3 contains 17 residues. Germline V gives CDR1 LNHDA, CDR2 SQIVND (reference sequence). The CDR3 DNA reads as TGTGCCAGTAGTATCTCGTACAACAGGGCCCCCTACCAGCCCCAGCATTTT. Amino acid sequence: CASSISYNRAPYQPQHF.

This clone is a singleton in its sample. DNA for the CDR3: TGTGCCAGCAGCACCCCTGCGGAGCGGGGGGGCGATGAGCAGTTCTTC. It is translated as CASSTPAERGGDEQFF. The chain is built from TRBV7-9 and TRBJ2-1; 10 bases line up with TRBD2. CDR1 and CDR2 from the germline V gene are SEHNR and FQNEAQ (reference sequence). CDR3 length: 16 residues. Losses at the gene ends were 5 bases for V and 8 bases for J; bases not matched to a gene: 12.

This rearrangement joins TRBV4-1 to TRBJ1-5; D is uncertain. The V and J ends lost 5 bases and 7 bases respectively, with 15 bases between them. Germline values: CDR1 MGHRA, CDR2 YSYEKL. This CDR3 region has 14 residues. CDR3 coding DNA: TGCGCCAGCAGCAAGCAGGAGGATCAGCAGCCCCAGCATTTT. Translated: CASSKQEDQQPQHF.

V and J are TRBV9 and TRBJ1-1, with D possibly matching TRBD1 (6 bases). CDR3 length: 13 amino acids. Germline CDR1 and CDR2: SGDLS and YYNGEE. V was cut by 3 bases and J by 5 bases, with 11 bases left in between. CDR3 DNA sequence: TGTGCCAGCAGCGCGCCAGGGGAGACTGAAGCTTTCTTT. Its protein is CASSAPGETEAFF. Supplemented by reference TRBV9 and TRBJ1-1, the full variable domain reads DSGVTQTPKHLITATGQRVTLRCSPRSGDLSVYWYQQSLDQGLQFLIQYYNGEERAKGNILERFSAQQFPDLHSELNLSSLELGDSALYFCASSAPGETEAFFGQGTRLTVV.

This rearrangement joins TRBV6-5 to TRBJ1-5; TRBD1 agrees at 7 bases. CDR1 and CDR2 (germline): MNHEY, SVGAGI. There are 15 residues in the CDR3. V was clipped by 6 bases and J by 4 bases; unmatched bases: 9. The chain's CDR3 is CASSDTGETNQPQHF. DNA of the CDR3: TGTGCCAGCAGCGATACAGGGGAGACGAATCAGCCCCAGCATTTT.